Presented here are 32 T cell receptor beta chains from one specimen sequenced in a study of blood T cells in healthy people across ages. PCR was performed a second time for 7 to 11 cycles using a sample-barcoded 5' primer and a J-beta primer mix. One entry per CDR3 protein results from TCRdb running MiXCR on the 5' RACE reads. The top ten hold approximately 17% of the sample, which has 550,000 to 600,000 distinct CDR3 sequences, roughly 29% seen once. Sequencing input: blood. The origin of the receptors is a woman in her sixties or seventies in good health.

This clonotype has a handful of counts. The J gene is TRBJ2-1, the V gene TRBV5-1; TRBD2 matches at 7 bases. From germline, CDR1 is SGHRS and CDR2 YFSETQ. The V and J ends lost 5 bases and 5 bases, in that order; junction bases with no gene match: 4. The CDR3 contains 13 residues. The CDR3 spells CASSFREDNEQFF. In DNA form, the CDR3 reads TGCGCCAGCAGTTTCCGGGAGGACAATGAGCAGTTCTTC. Full variable domain (remainder filled in from reference TRBV5-1 and TRBJ2-1): KAGVTQTPRYLIKTRGQQVTLSCSPISGHRSVSWYQQTPGQGLQFLFEYFSETQRNKGNFPGRFSGRQFSNSRSEMNVSTLELGDSALYLCASSFREDNEQFFGPGTRLTVL.

This clonotype has more than one count but fewer than ten. The CDR3 loop is CASRVGPGLVSGNTIYF. The CDR3 DNA sequence: TGTGCCAGCAGGGTAGGACCGGGCCTTGTCTCTGGAAACACCATATATTTT. This chain joins TRBV2 and TRBJ1-3; D is undetermined. The CDR3 totals 17 residues. Germline-derived CDR1 and CDR2 are SNHLY and FYNNEI. V was clipped by 6 bases and J by 0 bases, with 18 bases between them. Using reference TRBV2 and TRBJ1-3 for the parts outside the CDR3, the full variable domain is EPEVTQTPSHQVTQMGQEVILRCVPISNHLYFYWYRQILGQKVEFLVSFYNNEISEKSEIFDDQFSVERPDGSNFTLKIRSTKLEDSAMYFCASRVGPGLVSGNTIYFGEGSWLTVV.

The chain recombines TRBV20-1 with TRBJ1-4, with TRBD1 matching 10 bases. This CDR3 has 15 amino acids. CDR1 is DFQATT and CDR2 is SNEGSKA in the germline V gene (reference sequence). J lost 4 bases, V lost 6 bases, and 8 bases had no gene match. CDR3 DNA sequence: TGCAGTGCCCCCGGACAGGGGGACGTTAATGAAAAACTGTTTTTT. It specifies CSAPGQGDVNEKLFF.

The chain joins TRBV13 to TRBJ2-7; 10 bases match TRBD1. The length of the CDR3 is 14 residues. The trim removed 6 bases at V and 4 bases at J, leaving 6 bases unmatched. Germline CDR1 PRHDT, CDR2 FYEKMQ (reference sequence). CDR3 nucleotide sequence: TGTGCCAGCAGGAGGACAGGGGGGGCGTACGAGCAGTACTTC. Its protein is CASRRTGGAYEQYF.

This chain links TRBV6-1 with TRBJ1-1, with D perhaps TRBD1 (6 bases). Germline values: CDR1 MNHNS, CDR2 SASEGT. V lost 8 bases, J lost 7 bases, and 20 bases lay in between. CDR3 size: 14 residues. CDR3 residues: CASLLGGRVSEAFF. CDR3 nucleotides: TGTGCCAGCTTGTTGGGGGGGCGCGTCAGTGAAGCTTTCTTT.

This rearrangement joins TRBV7-9 to TRBJ1-3; the D is unclear. The length of the CDR3 is 13 residues. CDR1 and CDR2 (germline): SEHNR, FQNEAQ (reference sequence). V was clipped by 1 base and J by 10 bases, with 11 bases between them. The CDR3 loop is CASSLEDGATIYF. Here the CDR3 DNA reads TGTGCCAGCAGCTTAGAAGACGGAGCGACCATATATTTT.

The chain combines TRBV27 with TRBJ2-3, with 9 bases aligning to TRBD2. The V segment lost 8 bases and the J segment 5 bases; nucleotides outside the gene matches: 11. The germline CDR1 and CDR2 sequences are MNHEY and SMNVEV (reference sequence). The CDR3 extends over 15 amino acids. CDR3 in amino acids: CASARGGGAGDTQYF. The CDR3, as DNA: TGTGCCAGCGCCCGGGGCGGGGGGGCCGGAGATACGCAGTATTTT.

The chain uses TRBV3-1 and TRBJ2-5, with D tentatively TRBD1 or TRBD2 (5 bases each). Germline CDR1 is LGHDT and CDR2 is YNNKEL (reference sequence). V gave up 0 bases and J gave up 9 bases, with 17 bases separating them. This CDR3 region has 15 residues. CDR3 coding DNA: TGTGCCAGCAGCCAAGATTCCGGGACGGGCATGGCCCAGTACTTC. This sequence encodes CASSQDSGTGMAQYF.

This sequence joins TRBV29-1 and TRBJ2-1, with 7 bases fitting TRBD2. Unmatched junction bases numbered 3, after V lost 5 bases and J lost 5 bases. The CDR3 is made up of 12 amino acids. Germline assignment: CDR1 SQVTM and CDR2 ANQGSEA. This chain's CDR3 is CSVPAGDNEQFF. CDR3 coding DNA: TGCAGCGTTCCTGCGGGGGACAATGAGCAGTTCTTC.

This clonotype was recorded at least ten times. The chain has TRBV4-3 and TRBJ1-2; D is uncertain. The CDR3 length is 19 residues. Trimming removed 1 base from V and 2 bases from J, with 23 bases in between. CDR1 and CDR2 from the germline V gene are LGHNA and YSLEER. The CDR3 region is CASSQGLSSALSSNYGYTF. The CDR3 bases are TGCGCCAGCAGCCAAGGTCTCTCCTCAGCCCTCTCGAGCAACTATGGCTACACCTTC.

This clonotype was seen only a few times. The chain recombines TRBV12-3 or TRBV12-4 with TRBJ1-5; 8 nucleotides align to TRBD1. After removal of 3 bases from V and 5 bases from J, the junction contained 3 bases not matched to a gene. This CDR3 contains 14 residues. CDR3 protein: CASSFGQGHQPQHF. DNA of the CDR3: TGTGCCAGCAGTTTCGGACAGGGTCATCAGCCCCAGCATTTT.

This clonotype was observed once. Sequence at one end of the junction differs from germline and may be a read error. The CDR3 here is CASSEITRYNEQFF. The CDR3 nucleotides read TGTGCCAGCAGTGAAATCACAAGGTACAATGAGCAGTTTTTC. V gene TRBV2 combines with J gene TRBJ2-1; no definite D call. Germline-derived CDR1 and CDR2 are SNHLY and FYNNEI. The CDR3 is 14 residues long.

The genes are TRBV11-2 and TRBJ1-2; D may be TRBD1 (6 bases). Trimming cost V 4 bases and J 4 bases, with 13 bases left between them. Germline V CDR1 and CDR2: SGHAT, FQNNGV. CDR3 length: 14 residues. The CDR3 spells CASSSRGKAYGYTF. CDR3 sequence (DNA): TGTGCCAGCAGCTCCAGGGGAAAGGCCTATGGCTACACCTTC.

In DNA, the CDR3 is TGCGCCAGCAGCCAAGAAGTCGGGACAGGGGGCTACGAGCAGTACTTC. Its protein product is CASSQEVGTGGYEQYF. This chain links TRBV4-3 with TRBJ2-7; 11 bases are shared with TRBD1. CDR3 length equals 16 residues. The J segment lost 3 bases and the V segment lost 0 bases, leaving 4 bases of the junction unmatched. Germline CDR1 is LGHNA and CDR2 is YSLEER.

This clonotype was counted a few times. The chain has TRBV7-2 and TRBJ2-3; 7 nucleotides agree with TRBD2. Per germline, CDR1 SGHTA and CDR2 FQGNSA. The CDR3 loop spans 16 amino acids. Trimming removed 3 bases from V and 5 bases from J; junction bases left unmatched: 11. CDR3 coding DNA: TGTGCCAGCAGCTTCCGAGCGGGACCCGCGGGAGATACGCAGTATTTT. As protein: CASSFRAGPAGDTQYF.

This clonotype was recorded at least ten times. The rearrangement uses TRBV6-6 and TRBJ1-2, with 7 bases aligning to TRBD1. This CDR3 comprises 13 residues. The germline V gene encodes CDR1 MNHNY and CDR2 SVGAGI (reference sequence). The V gene end was trimmed by 8 bases and the J gene end by 8 bases; junction bases not matched to a gene: 11. CDR3 sequence: CASAETGVPGYTF. The CDR3 DNA reads TGTGCCAGCGCCGAAACAGGGGTTCCAGGCTACACCTTC.

This clonotype came up a few times. The junction departs from germline at one end; a sequencing error may be responsible. The CDR3 loop is CASSFQGSSSYEQYF. The CDR3 DNA sequence: TGCGCCAGTAGCTTCCAGGGTTCTTCGTCCTACGAGCAGTACTTC. This rearrangement joins TRBV5-1 to TRBJ2-7; possible D gene TRBD1, 5 bases. Germline CDR1 and CDR2: SGHRS and YFSETQ. The CDR3 consists of 15 residues.

This clonotype appeared a few times. This chain uses TRBV4-3 with TRBJ2-3; weak D call: TRBD1 (6 bases). The CDR3 has 16 amino acids. The V gene lost 4 bases and the J gene lost 2 bases, with 16 bases spanning the gap. From germline, CDR1 is LGHNA and CDR2 YSLEER. The CDR3 DNA sequence: TGCGCCAGCAGCCTATTACAGGGTTTCCTCACAGATACGCAGTATTTT. Its protein is CASSLLQGFLTDTQYF.

The J gene is TRBJ1-5, the V gene TRBV27, with D perhaps TRBD1 (6 bases). The ends were cut back, 4 bases at V and 1 base at J, with 11 bases in the middle. Per the germline V gene, CDR1 is MNHEY and CDR2 is SMNVEV (reference sequence). The CDR3 runs to 15 residues. The DNA for the CDR3 is TGTGCCAGCAGTTCCGACAGGTTAAGCAATCAGCCCCAGCATTTT. This sequence encodes CASSSDRLSNQPQHF.

The J gene is TRBJ1-4, the V gene TRBV5-4; D call uncertain. The ends were cut back, 4 bases at V and 2 bases at J, with 12 bases in the middle. There are 15 residues in the CDR3. CDR1 SGHNT and CDR2 YYREEE come from the germline V gene (reference sequence). The CDR3 DNA is TGTGCCAGCAGCCAGGCTGGAGGCACTAATGAAAAACTGTTTTTT. Its protein is CASSQAGGTNEKLFF.

This clonotype showed up many times. V is TRBV20-1 and J is TRBJ2-4; D perhaps matches TRBD2 (7 bases). Trimming left V 5 bases short and J 8 bases short, with 13 bases between. The germline CDR1 and CDR2 sequences are DFQATT and SNEGSKA (reference sequence). CDR3 length: 12 residues. CDR3 bases: TGCAGTGCTGGCGGGGGCGGGGACATTCAGTACTTC. It translates to CSAGGGGDIQYF.

This chain uses TRBV9 with TRBJ1-1; no definite D call. The V end lost 0 bases, the J end lost 1 base, and 10 bases lay between the germline ends. CDR3 length equals 15 residues. Per the germline V gene, CDR1 is SGDLS and CDR2 is YYNGEE. For the CDR3, the DNA is TGTGCCAGCAGCGTAGGGGAACGGTGGAACACTGAAGCTTTCTTT. It encodes CASSVGERWNTEAFF.

The rearrangement joins TRBV11-2 to TRBJ1-2; D is undetermined. The V end lost 4 bases, the J end lost 5 bases, and 17 bases lay between the germline ends. Germline V lookup: CDR1 SGHAT, CDR2 FQNNGV. CDR3 length: 15 amino acids. CDR3 loop: CASSSLRGRNYGYTF. Here the CDR3 DNA reads TGTGCCAGCAGCTCCCTCCGGGGAAGGAATTATGGCTACACCTTC.

This clonotype was seen repeatedly, ten times or more. The V and J genes are TRBV5-5 and TRBJ2-7, with D perhaps TRBD2 (6 bases). The CDR3 has 16 amino acids. Trimming took off 1 base at V and 0 bases at J, with 14 bases between the two ends. Germline values: CDR1 SGHKS, CDR2 YYEKEE (reference sequence). CDR3 region: CASSLRVDGSSYEQYF. The DNA of the CDR3 is TGTGCCAGCAGCTTGCGGGTTGACGGGAGCTCCTACGAGCAGTACTTC.

This clonotype was recorded once. The V and J genes are TRBV11-2 and TRBJ1-1, with D possibly TRBD1 on 5 matching bases. Per the germline V gene, CDR1 is SGHAT and CDR2 is FQNNGV. The length of the CDR3 is 12 residues. V lost 5 bases, J lost 4 bases, and 8 bases lay in between. CDR3 loop: CASSPDTTEAFF. In DNA form, the CDR3 reads TGTGCCAGCAGCCCGGACACCACTGAAGCTTTCTTT.

The genes are TRBV19 and TRBJ1-1; D is ambiguous. There are 14 residues in the CDR3. Germline-derived CDR1 and CDR2 are LNHDA and SQIVND (reference sequence). Trimming cost V 7 bases and J 2 bases, with 14 bases left between them. For the CDR3, the DNA is TGTGCCAGTAAAGCCAGCCCAGGAAACACTGAAGCTTTCTTT. Protein product: CASKASPGNTEAFF.

This clonotype has a handful of counts. The rearrangement links TRBV29-1 to TRBJ1-2, with no clear D. The germline V and J ends were trimmed by 6 bases and 3 bases, with 14 bases remaining between them. The CDR3 covers 13 residues. Germline CDR1 is SQVTM and CDR2 is ANQGSEA. This CDR3 reads CSVHNPKDYGYTF. The CDR3 nucleotides are TGCAGCGTCCACAATCCCAAGGACTATGGCTACACCTTC.

The chain is built from TRBV3-1 and TRBJ2-2, with a possible D match to TRBD1 (6 bases). V lost 1 base and J lost 6, with 9 bases in between. CDR3 size: 14 residues. Germline CDR1 LGHDT, CDR2 YNNKEL (reference sequence). CDR3 in DNA: TGTGCCAGCAGCCAAGGGGGACATTCCGGGGAGCTGTTTTTT. Its translation: CASSQGGHSGELFF. Full variable domain (outside the CDR3, taken from reference TRBV3-1 and TRBJ2-2): DTAVSQTPKYLVTQMGNDKSIKCEQNLGHDTMYWYKQDSKKFLKIMFSYNNKELIINETVPNRFSPKSPDKAHLNLHINSLELGDSAVYFCASSQGGHSGELFFGEGSRLTVL.

The chain combines TRBV10-3 with TRBJ2-5, with no clear D. The DNA end is a closer match to TRBJ2-1, so the J assignment may be wrong. This CDR3 has 14 amino acids. Germline V gives CDR1 ENHRY, CDR2 SYGVKD. CDR3 DNA sequence: TGTGCCATCAGTCGAGCTTCAGATTCTCTCGGTCAGTTCTTC. Protein product: CAISRASDSLGQFF.

About this clonotype itself: A read error may be the cause here, since a much bigger clone is one base away. The rearrangement joins TRBV7-2 to TRBJ2-5, with D unclear. Germline CDR1 SGHTA, CDR2 FQGNSA. This CDR3 comprises 12 residues. This CDR3 reads CVSSFGKETQYF. The CDR3 nucleotides are TGTGTCAGCAGCTTTGGGAAGGAGACCCAGTACTTC.

The chain employs TRBV29-1 and TRBJ2-7; D uncertain. V lost 7 bases and J lost 3, with 16 bases in between. The CDR3 extends over 13 amino acids. Germline CDR1 SQVTM, CDR2 ANQGSEA. The CDR3 DNA is TGCAGCGCCGTTGGCAGGTCGAACTACGAGCAGTACTTC. It specifies CSAVGRSNYEQYF.

The gene calls are TRBV29-1 and TRBJ2-5, with a tentative D call TRBD1 (6 bases). V lost 8 bases, J lost 1 base, and 14 bases lay in between. Germline lookup yields CDR1 SQVTM and CDR2 ANQGSEA. This CDR3 is 13 amino acids long. CDR3 loop: CSHVRDIQETQYF. CDR3 nucleotides: TGCAGCCACGTCCGGGACATCCAAGAGACCCAGTACTTC.